What follows are 20 T cell receptor beta chains derived from one specimen sequenced in a study of blood T cell repertoires in COVID-19. Sequencing was performed with immunoSEQ multiplex PCR; in TCRdb, only in-frame clones are kept and a portion is missing. The table records 150,000 to 200,000 clones, 70% to 90% of them present only once. Sequencing was performed on peripheral blood. The source is a man aged 55 to 69 with active or convalescent COVID-19.

This rearrangement joins TRBV6-2 or TRBV6-3 to TRBJ1-4; 8 positions match TRBD1. V trimming: 0 bases; J trimming: 8 bases; junction bases outside the gene matches: 5. Germline V lookup: CDR1 MNHEY, CDR2 SVGEGT. CDR3 length: 15 residues. CDR3 nucleotides: TGTGCCAGCAGTTACTCAGGACAGGGTCACGAAAAACTGTTTTTT. Translation: CASSYSGQGHEKLFF.

V gene TRBV18 combines with J gene TRBJ1-2; D gene uncertain. The CDR3 contains 15 residues. V was trimmed by 6 bases and J by 5 bases, leaving 19 bases between them. The germline gives CDR1 KGHSH, CDR2 LQKENI. The DNA for the CDR3 is TGTGCCAGCTCGCCGCCCCTACAGTTGTTGTATGGCTACACCTTC. This sequence encodes CASSPPLQLLYGYTF.

This chain links TRBV30 with TRBJ2-2; possible D gene TRBD2, 6 bases. Trimming stripped 4 bases from V and 0 bases from J, with 9 bases between. Germline values: CDR1 GTSNPN, CDR2 SVGIG (reference sequence). The CDR3 extends over 14 amino acids. The CDR3 coding sequence is TGTGCCTGGAAGGAGGGATCGAACACCGGGGAGCTGTTTTTT. Encoded protein: CAWKEGSNTGELFF. The full variable domain, in which reference TRBV30 and TRBJ2-2 provide the parts outside the CDR3, is SQTIHQWPATLVQPVGSPLSLECTVEGTSNPNLYWYRQAAGRGLQLLFYSVGIGQISSEVPQNLSASRPQDRQFILSSKKLLLSDSGFYLCAWKEGSNTGELFFGEGSRLTVL.

The rearrangement joins TRBV13 to TRBJ2-2, with a tentative D call TRBD2 (7 bases). Germline values: CDR1 PRHDT, CDR2 FYEKMQ (reference sequence). The CDR3 spans 16 residues. Trimming removed 5 bases from V and 4 bases from J, with 17 bases in between. The CDR3 DNA is TGTGCCAGCAGCCTCCCTACGCGGGGGCGCACCGGGGAGCTGTTTTTT. It yields the protein CASSLPTRGRTGELFF.

Written as DNA, the CDR3 is TGTGCCAGCAGCTTACAGGGTGGACAAGAGACCCAGTACTTC. Protein sequence: CASSLQGGQETQYF. This chain links TRBV5-6 with TRBJ2-5; D is perhaps TRBD1 (6 bases). Between the trimmed V and J ends, which lost 2 bases and 2 bases, there was a span of 10 bases. The germline gives CDR1 SGHDT, CDR2 YYEEEE. There are 14 residues in the CDR3.

The rearrangement links TRBV27 to TRBJ2-6, with D possibly matching TRBD1 (5 bases). Trimming cost V 5 bases and J 2 bases, with 7 bases left between them. The CDR3 consists of 14 residues. CDR1 is MNHEY and CDR2 is SMNVEV in the germline V gene (reference sequence). The CDR3 loop reads CASSRGTGANVLTF. CDR3 coding DNA: TGTGCCAGCAGTAGGGGAACTGGGGCCAACGTCCTGACTTTC.

This chain joins TRBV6-5 and TRBJ1-4; TRBD1 matches 8 bases. Germline CDR1 and CDR2: MNHEY and SVGAGI. CDR3 length: 14 amino acids. After removal of 6 bases from V and 8 bases from J, the junction contained 8 bases not matched to a gene. The CDR3 here is CASSRRDRPEKLFF. The DNA of the CDR3 is TGTGCCAGCAGCCGCAGGGACAGGCCAGAAAAACTGTTTTTT.

V usage is TRBV9 and J usage is TRBJ1-2; unclear D gene. CDR3 length: 16 residues. Between the trimmed V and J ends, which lost 3 bases and 3 bases, there was a span of 18 bases. Looked up from germline, CDR1 is SGDLS and CDR2 is YYNGEE. CDR3 residues: CASSASTSEGDYGYTF. Here the CDR3 DNA reads TGTGCCAGCAGCGCCTCCACATCGGAGGGTGACTATGGCTACACCTTC.

V and J are TRBV25-1 and TRBJ1-6; D remains ambiguous. This CDR3 has 15 residues. V was cut by 6 bases and J by 0 bases, with 9 bases left in between. Germline V gives CDR1 MGHDK, CDR2 SYGVNS. The CDR3, as DNA: TGTGCCAGCAGACGTGCTAACTCCTATAATTCACCCCTCCACTTT. This translates into CASRRANSYNSPLHF.

The V call is TRBV1, the J call TRBJ2-3; TRBD2, the D gene given by the table, was not confirmed from the DNA. TRBV1 is a pseudogene locus. The CDR3 is 16 amino acids. The CDR3 here is CTSSQPTSGVTATQYF. CDR3 DNA sequence: TGCACCAGCAGCCAACCGACTAGCGGGGTTACTGCTACGCAGTATTTT.

This sequence joins TRBV27 and TRBJ1-6, with D uncertain. The CDR3 spans 15 residues. V lost 0 bases to trimming and J lost 5 bases, with 8 bases between them. Germline V gene lookup returns CDR1 MNHEY and CDR2 SMNVEV (reference sequence). The CDR3 loop is CASSLSATDNSPLHF. DNA of the CDR3: TGTGCCAGCAGTTTATCTGCTACGGATAATTCACCCCTCCACTTT.

The gene calls are TRBV9 and TRBJ1-3, with D possibly being TRBD1 (5 bases). Germline V CDR1 and CDR2: SGDLS, YYNGEE. The CDR3 extends over 14 amino acids. V was cut by 3 bases and J by 0 bases, with 7 bases left in between. DNA for the CDR3: TGTGCCAGCAGCGCCAGGGCCTCTGGAAACACCATATATTTT. Protein: CASSARASGNTIYF.

The CDR3 loop is CASSPEGGQAFF. The CDR3 nucleotides are TGTGCCAGCAGTCCCGAGGGAGGGCAAGCTTTCTTT. This rearrangement joins TRBV12-3 or TRBV12-4 to TRBJ1-1; D not certain. The germline V and J ends were trimmed by 5 bases and 9 bases, with 13 bases remaining between them. The CDR3 length is 12 residues.

This clone came up a few times. V and J are TRBV2 and TRBJ1-1; a possible D gene is TRBD1 (5 bases). Trimming removed 7 bases from V and 3 bases from J, with 12 bases in between. This CDR3 region has 13 residues. Germline-derived CDR1 and CDR2 are SNHLY and FYNNEI. The DNA of the CDR3 is TGTGCCAGCATTGAGGGGCCTGACACTGAAGCTTTCTTT. It encodes CASIEGPDTEAFF.

The chain combines TRBV18 with TRBJ2-1; 8 nucleotides align to TRBD2. Germline values: CDR1 KGHSH, CDR2 LQKENI. The CDR3 contains 15 residues. V trimming: 0 bases; J trimming: 10 bases; junction bases outside the gene matches: 8. The CDR3 sequence: CASSPPSGKGREQFF. The CDR3 DNA follows: TGTGCCAGCTCACCACCTAGCGGGAAAGGTCGGGAGCAGTTCTTC.

The V call is TRBV5-1, the J call TRBJ2-3, with TRBD2 matching 15 bases. The CDR3 has 15 residues. Unmatched junction bases numbered 7, after V lost 4 bases and J lost 10 bases. Germline V gene sequence: CDR1 SGHRS, CDR2 YFSETQ. The CDR3 is CASSLGGLAGGPQYF. Here the CDR3 DNA reads TGCGCCAGCAGCCTGGGGGGACTAGCGGGAGGCCCGCAGTATTTT.

The V and J genes are TRBV14 and TRBJ1-2; 7 bases are a match to TRBD1. Losses at the gene ends were 5 bases for V and 4 bases for J; bases not matched to a gene: 7. Per the germline V gene, CDR1 is SGHDN and CDR2 is FVKESK. This CDR3 is 14 amino acids long. CDR3 in DNA: TGTGCCAGCAGCTTCCGACAGGGCGGCTATGGCTACACCTTC. It yields the protein CASSFRQGGYGYTF. The full variable domain, in which reference TRBV14 and TRBJ1-2 provide the parts outside the CDR3, is EAGVTQFPSHSVIEKGQTVTLRCDPISGHDNLYWYRRVMGKEIKFLLHFVKESKQDESGMPNNRFLAERTGGTYSTLKVQPAELEDSGVYFCASSFRQGGYGYTFGSGTRLTVV.

V is TRBV7-5 and J is TRBJ1-5; the table gives TRBD1 as D, unverified against the DNA. TRBV7-5 is classified as a pseudogene. This CDR3 is built from 19 residues. The CDR3 bases are TGTGTCAGAAGCCCGGGACCGGGACAGGGGGTGAATAGCAATCAGCCCCAGCATTTT. Encoded protein: CVRSPGPGQGVNSNQPQHF.

This rearrangement joins TRBV5-1 to TRBJ2-4; tentative D call: TRBD2 (6 bases). Trimming stripped 5 bases from V and 9 bases from J, with 15 bases between. Germline V gene data show CDR1 as SGHRS and CDR2 as YFSETQ. This CDR3 comprises 13 residues. CDR3 bases: TGCGCCAGCAGTAGGGCGGGATTTCCCATTCAGTACTTC. Its translation is CASSRAGFPIQYF.

V usage is TRBV24-1 and J usage is TRBJ1-2, with TRBD1 identical over 9 bases. The length of the CDR3 is 12 residues. Germline assignment: CDR1 KGHDR and CDR2 SFDVKD. With 8 bases clipped from V and 8 bases from J, the junction kept 5 bases outside the gene matches. The CDR3 DNA is TGTGCCACCACGGACAGGGGAGGGGGCTACACCTTC. Translation gives CATTDRGGGYTF.